This T cell receptor (beta chain) emerged from a study of metastatic and nonmetastatic thyroid tumors. Before thyroid surgery, none of the patients had received any treatment. This clone was seen many times. After removal of 6 bases from V and 5 bases from J, the junction contained 21 bases not matched to a gene. There are 19 residues in the CDR3. The germline V gene has CDR1 MNHEY and CDR2 SVGEGT. With MiXCR, TCRdb called clones anew from the PCR reads. The sample yields 25,000 to 35,000 clones, more than 10% seen once. The TCR sequence derives from a female donor with papillary thyroid cancer or a benign thyroid nodule (not recorded which). Some clones in this sample may be carry-over from other donors' samples. The chain combines TRBV6-2 or TRBV6-3 with TRBJ2-5; TRBD2 matches at 10 bases. Sequencing was performed on blood. This CDR3 is CASRHIPLAGRGKVETQYF. Written as DNA, the CDR3 is TGTGCCAGCAGACACATCCCACTAGCGGGAAGGGGGAAAGTTGAGACCCAGTACTTC.